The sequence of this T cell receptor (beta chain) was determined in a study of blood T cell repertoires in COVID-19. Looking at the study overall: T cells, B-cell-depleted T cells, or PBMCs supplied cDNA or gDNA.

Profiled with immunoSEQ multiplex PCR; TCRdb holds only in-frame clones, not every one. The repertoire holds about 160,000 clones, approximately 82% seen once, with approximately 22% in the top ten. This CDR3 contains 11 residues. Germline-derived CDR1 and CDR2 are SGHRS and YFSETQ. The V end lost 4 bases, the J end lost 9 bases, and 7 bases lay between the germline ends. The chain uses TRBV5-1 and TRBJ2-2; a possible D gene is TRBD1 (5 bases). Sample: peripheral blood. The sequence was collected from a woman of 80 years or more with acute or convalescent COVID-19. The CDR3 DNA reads TGCGCCAGCAGCGCGGACAGGGAGCTGTTTTTT. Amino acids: CASSADRELFF.